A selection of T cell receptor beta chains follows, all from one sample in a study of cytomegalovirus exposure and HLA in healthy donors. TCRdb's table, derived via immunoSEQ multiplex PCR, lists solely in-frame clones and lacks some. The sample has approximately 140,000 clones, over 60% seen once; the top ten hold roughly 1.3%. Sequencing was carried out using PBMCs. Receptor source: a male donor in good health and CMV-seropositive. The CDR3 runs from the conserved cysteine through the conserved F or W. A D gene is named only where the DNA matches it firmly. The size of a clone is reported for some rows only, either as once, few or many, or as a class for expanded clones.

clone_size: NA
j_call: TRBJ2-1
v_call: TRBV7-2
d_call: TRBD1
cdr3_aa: CASSPPGTVYNEQFF
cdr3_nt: TGTGCCAGCAGCCCACCCGGGACAGTCTACAATGAGCAGTTCTTC

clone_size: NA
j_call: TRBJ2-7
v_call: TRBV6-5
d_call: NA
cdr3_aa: CASSYSLARSYEQYF
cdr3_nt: TGTGCCAGCAGTTATTCGCTGGCTAGAAGCTACGAGCAGTACTTC

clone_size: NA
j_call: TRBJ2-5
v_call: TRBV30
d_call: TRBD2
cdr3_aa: CAWSVIGGSRETQYF
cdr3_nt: TGTGCCTGGAGTGTCATTGGCGGGAGCCGGGAGACCCAGTACTTC

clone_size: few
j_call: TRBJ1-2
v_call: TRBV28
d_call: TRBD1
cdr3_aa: CASRLTGADGYTF
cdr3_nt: TGTGCCAGCAGATTAACAGGGGCTGATGGCTACACCTTC

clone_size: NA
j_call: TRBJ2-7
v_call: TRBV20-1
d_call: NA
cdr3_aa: CSARDFGEQYF
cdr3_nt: TGCAGTGCCCGGGACTTTGGCGAGCAGTACTTC

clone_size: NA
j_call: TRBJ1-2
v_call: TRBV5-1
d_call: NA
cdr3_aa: CASSGAGGYGYTF
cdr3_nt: TGCGCCAGCAGCGGGGCCGGGGGCTATGGCTACACCTTC

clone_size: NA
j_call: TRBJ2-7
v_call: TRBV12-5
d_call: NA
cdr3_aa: CASGLYGFPYEQYF
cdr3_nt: TGTGCTAGTGGTTTGTATGGCTTTCCCTACGAGCAGTACTTC

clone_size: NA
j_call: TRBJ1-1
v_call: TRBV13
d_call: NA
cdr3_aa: CASSITGEAFF
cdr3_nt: TGTGCCAGCAGCATCACAGGTGAAGCTTTCTTT

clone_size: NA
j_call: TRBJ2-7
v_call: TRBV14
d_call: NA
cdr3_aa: CASRTSDSYEQYF
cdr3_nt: TGTGCCAGCAGAACGTCGGACAGTTACGAGCAGTACTTC

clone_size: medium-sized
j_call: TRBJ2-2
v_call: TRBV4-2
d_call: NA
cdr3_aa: CASSPQMESGRNTGELFF
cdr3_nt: TGTGCCAGCAGCCCTCAGATGGAGTCAGGGCGAAACACCGGGGAGCTGTTTTTT

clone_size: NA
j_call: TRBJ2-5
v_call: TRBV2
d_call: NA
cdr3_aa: CASSVTRETQYF
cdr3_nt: TGTGCCAGCAGTGTAACGCGGGAGACCCAGTACTTC

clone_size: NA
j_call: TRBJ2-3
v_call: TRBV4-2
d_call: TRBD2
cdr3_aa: CASSQVSSGSLGDTQYF
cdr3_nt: TGTGCCAGCAGCCAAGTGTCTAGCGGAAGCCTAGGGGATACGCAGTATTTT

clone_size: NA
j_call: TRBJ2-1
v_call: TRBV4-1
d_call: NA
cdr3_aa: CASSQDVARLNEQFF
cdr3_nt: TGCGCCAGCAGCCAAGATGTGGCCCGTTTAAATGAGCAGTTCTTC

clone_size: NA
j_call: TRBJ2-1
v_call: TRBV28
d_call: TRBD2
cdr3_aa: CASTPGGRNEQFF
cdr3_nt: TGTGCCAGCACCCCGGGAGGGCGCAATGAGCAGTTCTTC

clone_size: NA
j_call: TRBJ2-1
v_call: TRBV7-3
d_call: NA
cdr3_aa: CASNLGASYNEQFF
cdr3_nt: TGTGCCAGCAATTTGGGGGCTAGCTACAATGAGCAGTTCTTC

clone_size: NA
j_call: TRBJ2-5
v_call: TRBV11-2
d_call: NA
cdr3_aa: CASSRQAQETQYF
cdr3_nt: TGTGCCAGCAGCCGACAGGCTCAAGAGACCCAGTACTTC

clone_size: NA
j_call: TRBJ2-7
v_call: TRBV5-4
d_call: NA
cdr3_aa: CASSRIGSYEQYF
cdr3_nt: TGTGCCAGCAGCCGGATCGGGTCCTACGAGCAGTACTTC

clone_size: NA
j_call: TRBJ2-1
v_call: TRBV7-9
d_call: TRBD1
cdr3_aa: CASTLPGQGVDEQFF
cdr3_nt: TGTGCCAGCACCTTACCGGGACAGGGGGTCGATGAGCAGTTCTTC

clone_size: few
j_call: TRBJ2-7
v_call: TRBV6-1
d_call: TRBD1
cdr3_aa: CASSELGDSPYEQYF
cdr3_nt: TGTGCCAGCAGTGAATTGGGGGACAGTCCCTACGAGCAGTACTTC

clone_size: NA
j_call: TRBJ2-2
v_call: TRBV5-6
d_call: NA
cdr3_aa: CASSLGRLNTGELFF
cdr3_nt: TGTGCCAGCAGCTTGGGGAGATTGAACACCGGGGAGCTGTTTTTT

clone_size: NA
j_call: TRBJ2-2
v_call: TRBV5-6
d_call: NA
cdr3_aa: CASSPPNTGELFF
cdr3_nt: TGTGCCAGCAGCCCTCCGAACACCGGGGAGCTGTTTTTT

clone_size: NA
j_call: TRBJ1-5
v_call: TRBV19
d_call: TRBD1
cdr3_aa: CASNRGTLINQPQHF
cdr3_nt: TGTGCCAGTAACAGGGGAACACTTATTAATCAGCCCCAGCATTTT

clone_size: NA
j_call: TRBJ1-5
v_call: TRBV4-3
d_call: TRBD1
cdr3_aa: CASSQDLQGSQPQHF
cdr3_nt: TGCGCCAGCAGCCAAGATTTACAGGGGTCTCAGCCCCAGCATTTT

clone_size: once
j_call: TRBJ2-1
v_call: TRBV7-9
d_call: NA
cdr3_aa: CASSLISREQFF
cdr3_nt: TGTGCCAGCAGCTTAATTTCGAGGGAGCAGTTCTTC

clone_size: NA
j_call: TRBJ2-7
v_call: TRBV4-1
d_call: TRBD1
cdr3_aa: CASSQEGTGTYEQYF
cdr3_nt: TGCGCCAGCAGCCAAGAGGGGACAGGAACCTACGAGCAGTACTTC

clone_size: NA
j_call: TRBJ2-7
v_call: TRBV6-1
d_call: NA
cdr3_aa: CASSERVDSYEQYF
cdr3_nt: TGTGCCAGCAGTGAAAGGGTCGACAGCTACGAGCAGTACTTC

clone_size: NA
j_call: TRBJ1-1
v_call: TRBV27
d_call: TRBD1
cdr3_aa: CASSLTGQREAFF
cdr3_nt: TGTGCCAGCAGTTTAACGGGACAGCGTGAAGCTTTCTTT

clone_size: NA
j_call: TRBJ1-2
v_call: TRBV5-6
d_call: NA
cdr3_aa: CASSLSSYGYTF
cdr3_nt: TGTGCCAGCAGTCTTTCCTCCTATGGCTACACCTTC

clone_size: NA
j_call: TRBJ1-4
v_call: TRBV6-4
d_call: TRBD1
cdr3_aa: CASSHRGRVNEKLFF
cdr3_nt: TGTGCCAGCAGCCACAGGGGGCGGGTTAATGAAAAACTGTTTTTT

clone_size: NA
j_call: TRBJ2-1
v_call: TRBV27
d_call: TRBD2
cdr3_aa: CASSFERGWGNEQFF
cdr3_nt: TGTGCCAGCAGTTTCGAGCGGGGTTGGGGGAATGAGCAGTTCTTC

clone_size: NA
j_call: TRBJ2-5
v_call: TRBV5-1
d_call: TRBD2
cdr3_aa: CASSLGGLAGYQETQYF
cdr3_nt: TGCGCCAGCAGCTTGGGGGGACTAGCGGGGTACCAAGAGACCCAGTACTTC

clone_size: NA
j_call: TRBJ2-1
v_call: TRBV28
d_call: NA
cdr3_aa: CASSLFRDYNEQFF
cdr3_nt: TGTGCCAGCAGTTTATTCAGGGACTACAATGAGCAGTTCTTC

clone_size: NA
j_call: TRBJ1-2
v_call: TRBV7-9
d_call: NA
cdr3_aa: CASSAEDYGYTF
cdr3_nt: TGTGCCAGCAGCGCAGAAGACTATGGCTACACCTTC

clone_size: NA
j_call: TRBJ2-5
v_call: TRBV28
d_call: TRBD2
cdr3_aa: CASVRDLAVQETQYF
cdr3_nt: TGTGCCAGCGTCCGAGATCTAGCGGTCCAAGAGACCCAGTACTTC

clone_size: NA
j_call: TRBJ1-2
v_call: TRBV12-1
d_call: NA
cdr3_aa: CASSFDSYGYTF
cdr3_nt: TGTGCCAGCAGCTTCGACAGCTATGGCTACACCTTC

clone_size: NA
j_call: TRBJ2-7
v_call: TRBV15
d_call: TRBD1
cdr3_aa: CATSRGTGGAYEQYF
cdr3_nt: TGTGCCACCAGCAGAGGGACAGGGGGCGCCTACGAGCAGTACTTC

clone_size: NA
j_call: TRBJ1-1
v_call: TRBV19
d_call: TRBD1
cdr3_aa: CASSLGRFRTGAEAFF
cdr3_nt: TGTGCCAGTAGTTTAGGGCGTTTTAGGACAGGGGCTGAAGCTTTCTTT

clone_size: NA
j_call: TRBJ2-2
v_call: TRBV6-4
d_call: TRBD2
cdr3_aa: CASSATGGGTEELFF
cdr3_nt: TGTGCCAGCAGTGCAACGGGAGGGGGTACCGAGGAGCTGTTTTTT

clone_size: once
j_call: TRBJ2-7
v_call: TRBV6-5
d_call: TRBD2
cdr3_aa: CASSYSGEGYEQYF
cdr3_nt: TGTGCCAGCAGTTACTCAGGGGAGGGCTACGAGCAGTACTTC

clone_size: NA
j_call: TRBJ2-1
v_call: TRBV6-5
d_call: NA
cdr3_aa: CASSYSLDTSHEQFF
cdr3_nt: TGTGCCAGCAGTTACTCGCTGGACACGTCTCATGAGCAGTTCTTC

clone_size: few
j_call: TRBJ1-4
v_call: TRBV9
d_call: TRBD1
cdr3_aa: CASGDSNNEKLFF
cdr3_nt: TGTGCCAGTGGGGACAGCAATAATGAAAAACTGTTTTTT

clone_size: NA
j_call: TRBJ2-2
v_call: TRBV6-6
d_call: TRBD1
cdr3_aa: CASSYRGTGPTGELFF
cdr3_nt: TGTGCCAGCAGTTACAGGGGGACAGGACCCACCGGGGAGCTGTTTTTT

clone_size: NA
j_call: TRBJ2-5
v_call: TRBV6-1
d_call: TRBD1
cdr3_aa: CASSEVGTGAKETQYF
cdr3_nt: TGTGCCAGCAGTGAAGTTGGGACAGGGGCCAAAGAGACCCAGTACTTC

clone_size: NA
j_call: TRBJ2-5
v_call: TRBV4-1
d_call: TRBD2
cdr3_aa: CASSQEGGRHQETQYF
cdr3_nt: TGCGCCAGCAGCCAAGAGGGCGGGAGGCACCAAGAGACCCAGTACTTC

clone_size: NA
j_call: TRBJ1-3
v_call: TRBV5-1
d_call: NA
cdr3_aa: CASSPLRGGASSGNTIYF
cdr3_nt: TGCGCCAGCAGCCCCCTTAGGGGGGGCGCAAGCTCTGGAAACACCATATATTTT

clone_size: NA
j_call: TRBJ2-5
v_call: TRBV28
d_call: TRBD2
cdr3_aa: CASSLGEGGETQYF
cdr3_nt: TGTGCCAGCAGTTTAGGGGAGGGTGGGGAGACCCAGTACTTC

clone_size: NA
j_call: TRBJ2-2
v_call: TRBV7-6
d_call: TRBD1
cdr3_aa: CASSLQGADTGELFF
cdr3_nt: TGTGCCAGCAGCTTACAGGGGGCTGACACCGGGGAGCTGTTTTTT

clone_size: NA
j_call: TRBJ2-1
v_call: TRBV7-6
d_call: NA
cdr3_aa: CASRLGRASSYNEQFF
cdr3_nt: TGTGCCAGCAGACTCGGGCGGGCTAGCTCCTACAATGAGCAGTTCTTC

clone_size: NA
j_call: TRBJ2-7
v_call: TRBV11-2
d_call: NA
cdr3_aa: CASRPTGSYEQYF
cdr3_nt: TGTGCCAGCAGGCCCACAGGGTCCTACGAGCAGTACTTC

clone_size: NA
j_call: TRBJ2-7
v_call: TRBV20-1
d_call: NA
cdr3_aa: CSAPVYNEQYF
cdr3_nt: TGCAGTGCTCCAGTTTACAACGAGCAGTACTTC

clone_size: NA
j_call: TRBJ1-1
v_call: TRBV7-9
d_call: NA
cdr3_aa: CSSSLQGAEAFF
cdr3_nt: TGTTCCAGCAGCTTACAAGGGGCTGAAGCTTTCTTT

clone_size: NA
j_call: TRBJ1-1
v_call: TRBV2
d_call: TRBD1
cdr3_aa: CASSEQGVTNTEAFF
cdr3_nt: TGTGCCAGCAGTGAACAGGGGGTAACTAACACTGAAGCTTTCTTT

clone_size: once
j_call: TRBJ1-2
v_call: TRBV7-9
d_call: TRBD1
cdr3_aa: CASRLGTGFIYGYTF
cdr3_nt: TGTGCCAGCAGACTCGGGACAGGGTTTATCTATGGCTACACCTTC

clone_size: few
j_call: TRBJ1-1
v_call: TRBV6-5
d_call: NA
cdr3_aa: CASSYTGLNTEAFF
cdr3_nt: TGTGCCAGCAGTTACACAGGGCTGAACACTGAAGCTTTCTTT

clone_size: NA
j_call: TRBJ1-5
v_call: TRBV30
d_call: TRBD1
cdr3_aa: CAWTPGTGNQPQHF
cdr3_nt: TGTGCCTGGACTCCCGGGACAGGCAATCAGCCCCAGCATTTT

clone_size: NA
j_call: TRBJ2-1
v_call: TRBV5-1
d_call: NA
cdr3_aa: CASPVCNEQFF
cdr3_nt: TGCGCCAGTCCCGTCTGTAATGAGCAGTTCTTC

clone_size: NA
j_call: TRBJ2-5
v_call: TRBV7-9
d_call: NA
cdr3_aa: CASSLEQETQYF
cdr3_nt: TGTGCCAGCAGCCTGGAGCAAGAGACCCAGTACTTC

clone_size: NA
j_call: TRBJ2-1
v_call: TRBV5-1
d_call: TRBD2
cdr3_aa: CASRPASGREYNEQFF
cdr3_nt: TGCGCCAGCAGACCGGCTAGCGGGAGGGAATACAATGAGCAGTTCTTC